Below are 16 T cell receptor beta chains sequenced from a single sample in a study of T-cell memory formation after mild COVID-19. TCRdb itself ran the 5' RACE reads through MiXCR, one entry per CDR3 protein. The sample holds 84,000 or so distinct CDR3 sequences, approximately 13% seen once. The specimen was PBMCs or a T cell subset sorted from them (not recorded which). These receptors all stem from an adult woman who had mild COVID-19 (a few samples of this study predate the infection). Cell type and time point are not known.

The genes are TRBV24-1 and TRBJ2-1; D unclear. V shed 5 bases and J shed 0 bases, with 7 bases lying between them. Germline V lookup: CDR1 KGHDR, CDR2 SFDVKD. The CDR3 consists of 14 residues. The CDR3 bases are TGTGCCACCAGTGCCGGCCTCTCCTACAATGAGCAGTTCTTC. Its protein is CATSAGLSYNEQFF.

This clonotype has only a few counts. The J gene is TRBJ2-7, the V gene TRBV9; D is undetermined. The V end was cut by 7 bases, the J end by 2 bases, with 16 bases between. The CDR3 is 14 residues long. Germline V gives CDR1 SGDLS, CDR2 YYNGEE. DNA for the CDR3: TGTGCCAGCTCTACACAAGGTCTCCCCTACGAGCAGTACTTC. Protein product: CASSTQGLPYEQYF.

This chain uses TRBV12-3 or TRBV12-4 with TRBJ2-3; 10 positions match TRBD2. This CDR3 comprises 16 residues. After removal of 3 bases from V and 2 bases from J, the junction contained 5 bases not matched to a gene. As DNA, the CDR3 is TGTGCCAGCAGTTTTTTTCTAGCGGGGGACACAGATACGCAGTATTTT. Encoded protein: CASSFFLAGDTDTQYF.

This chain connects TRBV5-1 to TRBJ1-5; possible D gene TRBD1, 6 bases. This CDR3 region has 13 residues. V was cut by 2 bases and J by 6 bases, with 9 bases left in between. CDR1 is SGHRS, CDR2 YFSETQ, per germline. The CDR3 loop is CASSLIGGQPQHF. CDR3 in DNA: TGCGCCAGCAGCTTAATAGGGGGTCAGCCCCAGCATTTT.

This clonotype was observed a handful of times. The chain joins TRBV9 to TRBJ2-1; possibly TRBD1 or TRBD2 for D (6 bases each). This CDR3 comprises 18 residues. Looked up from germline, CDR1 is SGDLS and CDR2 is YYNGEE. Trimming pared 0 bases from V and 2 bases from J, leaving 18 bases between. The CDR3 region is CASSVVDRGARPYNEQFF. The DNA of the CDR3 is TGTGCCAGCAGCGTAGTTGATAGGGGGGCCCGTCCCTACAATGAGCAGTTCTTC.

This chain links TRBV20-1 with TRBJ2-3, with 11 bases fitting TRBD2. CDR1 DFQATT and CDR2 SNEGSKA come from the germline V gene (reference sequence). V gave up 0 bases and J gave up 3 bases; unmatched junction bases: 5. The CDR3 has 16 residues. CDR3 coding DNA: TGCAGTGCTAGAGATATAGCGGGGGGGGAAACAGATACGCAGTATTTT. Translation: CSARDIAGGETDTQYF.

This clonotype was seen many times. The chain couples TRBV7-3 to TRBJ2-7; D uncertain. The CDR3 covers 13 residues. CDR1 and CDR2 (germline): SGHTA, FQGTGA. V lost 3 bases to trimming and J lost 4 bases, with 10 bases between them. The CDR3 loop reads CASSFGGGYEQYF. The CDR3 nucleotides are TGTGCCAGCAGCTTCGGCGGTGGGTACGAGCAGTACTTC. Drawing the rest from reference TRBV7-3 and TRBJ2-7, the complete variable domain is GAGVSQTPSNKVTEKGKYVELRCDPISGHTALYWYRQSLGQGPEFLIYFQGTGAADDSGLPNDRFFAVRPEGSVSTLKIQRTERGDSAVYLCASSFGGGYEQYFGPGTRLTVT.

This clonotype was observed a few times. V gene TRBV12-3 or TRBV12-4 combines with J gene TRBJ2-2; TRBD1 or TRBD2 may be the D gene (5 bases each). With 5 bases removed from V and 7 bases from J, the gap between germline ends came to 11 bases. CDR3 length equals 13 residues. The CDR3 sequence is CASSLGTYGELFF. CDR3 bases: TGTGCCAGCAGTCTTGGGACGTACGGGGAGCTGTTTTTT.

This clonotype turned up a few times. V usage is TRBV5-1 and J usage is TRBJ1-6, with D uncertain. The V gene's germline CDR1 is SGHRS and CDR2 YFSETQ. The CDR3 is made up of 16 amino acids. Deletions cut 3 bases from V and 6 bases from J, with 16 bases between. The CDR3 region has the DNA TGCGCCAGCAGCTCCAATGGGCCTCCCCTTAATTCACCCCTCCACTTT. Protein: CASSSNGPPLNSPLHF.

The chain carries TRBV7-8 and TRBJ1-1; TRBD1 might be the D (6 bases). With 5 bases removed from V and 1 base from J, the gap between germline ends came to 20 bases. Germline V gives CDR1 SGHVS, CDR2 FQNEAQ. The CDR3 contains 17 residues. The CDR3 protein is CASSPPLTGLRNTEAFF. The CDR3 coding sequence is TGTGCCAGCAGCCCCCCATTAACAGGGTTGAGGAACACTGAAGCTTTCTTT.

There are many counts of this clonotype. The chain has TRBV12-3 or TRBV12-4 and TRBJ2-3, with 9 bases that match TRBD2. V dropped 4 bases and J dropped 3; count of bases not matched to a gene: 5. The CDR3 is 15 amino acids. CDR3 coding DNA: TGTGCCAGCAGTTGGCCTAGCGGGGCAACAGATACGCAGTATTTT. Translation gives CASSWPSGATDTQYF.

J is TRBJ2-1 and V is TRBV18, with D hard to call. Germline lookup yields CDR1 KGHSH and CDR2 LQKENI. Between the trimmed V and J ends, which lost 3 bases and 5 bases, there was a span of 5 bases. The CDR3 consists of 12 residues. The CDR3 here is CASSPEDNEQFF. In nucleotides, the CDR3 is TGTGCCAGCTCACCCGAGGACAATGAGCAGTTCTTC.

This clonotype was found a few times. The rearrangement joins TRBV29-1 to TRBJ2-7; 7 bases are a match to TRBD1. CDR1 is SQVTM and CDR2 is ANQGSEA in the germline V gene. The ends lost 4 bases at V and 3 bases at J; junction bases unmatched: 3. The CDR3 sequence is 12 residues long. CDR3 protein: CSVGQGDYEQYF. DNA of the CDR3: TGCAGCGTTGGTCAGGGGGACTACGAGCAGTACTTC.

This chain joins TRBV9 and TRBJ2-1; D ambiguous. Germline loops: CDR1 SGDLS, CDR2 YYNGEE. The length of the CDR3 is 17 residues. Trimming removed 0 bases at V and 8 bases at J, with 21 bases between. The CDR3 loop reads CASSVESEPIGSHEQFF. Here the CDR3 DNA reads TGTGCCAGCAGCGTAGAGTCTGAGCCCATCGGATCCCATGAGCAGTTCTTC. The full variable domain, completed using reference TRBV9 and TRBJ2-1, is DSGVTQTPKHLITATGQRVTLRCSPRSGDLSVYWYQQSLDQGLQFLIQYYNGEERAKGNILERFSAQQFPDLHSELNLSSLELGDSALYFCASSVESEPIGSHEQFFGPGTRLTVL.

This clonotype was found many times. This rearrangement joins TRBV9 to TRBJ2-5; D is possibly TRBD1 (6 bases). The V and J ends lost 4 bases and 2 bases respectively, with 6 bases between them. The CDR3 length is 12 residues. CDR1 and CDR2 (germline): SGDLS, YYNGEE. CDR3 loop: CASSRGQETQYF. CDR3 DNA sequence: TGTGCCAGCAGCAGGGGGCAAGAGACCCAGTACTTC.

The table lists this clonotype with a few counts. The chain has TRBV12-3 or TRBV12-4 and TRBJ1-2; D is undetermined. The CDR3 is 14 amino acids. V shed 5 bases and J shed 6 bases, with 16 bases lying between them. The CDR3 DNA reads TGTGCCAGCAGTGCCCCCAATGGGGTAGATGGCTACACCTTC. Its protein product is CASSAPNGVDGYTF.